The clone carrying this T cell receptor beta chain occurred many times. Its specificity is not known. This specimen comes from a study of T-cell memory formation after mild COVID-19. Study-wide results and limits: Clonal second-wave expansions that peaked on day 37 had unconfirmed SARS-CoV-2 specificity.

The V end lost 1 base, the J end lost 0 bases, and 10 bases lay between the germline ends. Germline values: CDR1 MNHNS, CDR2 SASEGT. The CDR3 runs 15 residues. One entry per CDR3 protein, called by TCRdb with MiXCR from the 5' RACE reads. Among about 360,000 distinct CDR3 sequences listed, roughly 14% were seen once. The chain carries TRBV6-1 and TRBJ2-7, with D tentatively TRBD2 (6 bases). Sequencing was done on a sample of PBMCs or a T cell subset sorted from them (not recorded which). The receptor comes from a man aged 18 to 29 who had mild COVID-19 (a few samples of this study predate the infection). Cell type and time point are not known. DNA of the CDR3: TGTGCCAGCAGTGAAGGGGACTCGAGCTCCTACGAGCAGTACTTC. The encoded protein is CASSEGDSSSYEQYF.